One sample yielded the 20 T cell receptor beta chains listed below, sequenced in a study of blood T cells in healthy people across ages. A second PCR, run for roughly 7 to 11 cycles, used a sample-barcoded 5' primer plus a J-beta primer mix. MiXCR, run by TCRdb on the 5' RACE reads, gives a single entry per CDR3 protein. The sample contains 800,000 or so distinct CDR3 sequences, roughly 25% of which appear only once. These data were also filed under a second study, of T cells of mothers and their children.

Sequencing used blood. These TCRs come from a boy aged 5 to 17 in good health.

A word on this clonotype: The conserved phenylalanine or tryptophan normally closing the CDR3 is absent here, so this likely arose from a read error. This rearrangement joins TRBV7-9 to TRBJ2-7; possibly TRBD1 or TRBD2 for D (5 bases each). Germline V gene sequence: CDR1 SEHNR, CDR2 FQNEAQ (reference sequence). This CDR3 comprises 15 residues. V was pared by 4 bases and J by 3 bases, with 16 bases between. The CDR3 loop is CASSSSGQSLYEQYL. CDR3 DNA sequence: TGTGCCAGCAGCTCCTCGGGGCAATCCCTCTACGAGCAGTACTTA.

This clonotype has more than one count but fewer than ten. This chain joins TRBV18 and TRBJ2-3; tentative D call: TRBD2 (5 bases). CDR3 size: 14 residues. Germline CDR1 and CDR2: KGHSH and LQKENI. Trimming left V 3 bases short and J 3 bases short, with 10 bases between. The CDR3 DNA is TGTGCCAGCTCACCGAGGGTAGAGACAGATACGCAGTATTTT. It codes for CASSPRVETDTQYF.

This clonotype has more than one count but fewer than ten. The chain recombines TRBV3-1 with TRBJ2-1; D unclear. The end of the DNA aligns better with TRBJ2-7, so the J call may be wrong. The CDR3 has 14 residues. The germline V gene encodes CDR1 LGHDT and CDR2 YNNKEL (reference sequence). CDR3 residues: CASSHGGWLGEQYF. CDR3 nucleotides: TGTGCCAGCAGCCATGGCGGATGGTTGGGCGAGCAGTACTTC.

The rearrangement links TRBV12-3 or TRBV12-4 to TRBJ1-2; 8 bases align to TRBD1. V shed 5 bases and J 3 bases; nucleotides not matched to a gene: 8. The CDR3 has 15 amino acids. CDR3: CASSRRTGRDYGYTF. CDR3 nucleotides: TGTGCCAGCAGTCGAAGGACAGGGAGGGACTATGGCTACACCTTC.

The chain joins TRBV28 to TRBJ2-7; a weak D match, TRBD2 (5 bases). The germline CDR1 and CDR2 sequences are MDHEN and SYDVKM. CDR3 length equals 13 residues. Trimming shortened V by 8 bases and J by 1 base, and 12 bases separated the two germline ends. The CDR3 DNA is TGTGCCAGCTTACGGAGCGGTTCCTACGAGCAGTACTTC. Protein: CASLRSGSYEQYF.

In its sample, this clonotype was seen a few times. The rearrangement uses TRBV5-1 and TRBJ1-1; unclear D gene. The CDR3 consists of 14 residues. Between the trimmed V and J ends, which lost 0 bases and 1 base, there was a span of 7 bases. Per germline, CDR1 SGHRS and CDR2 YFSETQ. CDR3 sequence (DNA): TGCGCCAGCAGCTTGGCCAGTACGAACACTGAAGCTTTCTTT. This translates into CASSLASTNTEAFF.

The chain has TRBV27 and TRBJ1-2; TRBD1 matches at 8 bases. There are 13 residues in the CDR3. CDR1 and CDR2 (germline): MNHEY, SMNVEV (reference sequence). Germline trimming cut 3 bases from V and 6 bases from J; bases unmatched to any gene: 3. The CDR3 coding sequence is TGTGCCAGCAGTTTGCAGGGGGCCGATGGCTACACCTTC. It specifies CASSLQGADGYTF.

This CDR3 is CASLRQGLHQETQYF. CDR3 in DNA: TGTGCCAGCTTACGACAGGGACTACATCAAGAGACCCAGTACTTC. The rearrangement uses TRBV12-3 or TRBV12-4 and TRBJ2-5; D might be TRBD1 or TRBD2, each matching 7 bases. The CDR3 loop spans 15 amino acids. Trimming took 8 bases from V and 2 from J, leaving 18 bases between them.

The rearrangement links TRBV7-9 to TRBJ1-2, with 10 nucleotides matching TRBD1. Germline V lookup: CDR1 SEHNR, CDR2 FQNEAQ (reference sequence). The V segment lost 7 bases and the J segment 6 bases; nucleotides outside the gene matches: 2. The CDR3 spans 12 residues. CDR3 nucleotides: TGTGCCAGCACCGGGACAGGGGATGGCTACACCTTC. Protein product: CASTGTGDGYTF.

The chain combines TRBV2 with TRBJ1-4; 7 bases align to TRBD1. The CDR3 is 15 residues long. Germline V gives CDR1 SNHLY, CDR2 FYNNEI. The V segment lost 2 bases and the J segment 7 bases; nucleotides outside the gene matches: 7. CDR3: CASSEKTGLGEKLFF. CDR3 bases: TGTGCCAGCAGTGAAAAGACAGGGCTCGGTGAAAAACTGTTTTTT.

The chain couples TRBV6-2 or TRBV6-3 to TRBJ1-1, with a weak D call TRBD1 (5 bases). The V end was cut by 3 bases, the J end by 0 bases, with 17 bases between. The germline CDR1 and CDR2 sequences are MNHEY and SVGEGT. The CDR3 totals 17 residues. The CDR3 DNA is TGTGCCAGCAGTTATGATGGACATTGGGGGGTGAACACTGAAGCTTTCTTT. It codes for CASSYDGHWGVNTEAFF.

V and J are TRBV11-3 and TRBJ2-2, with 14 bases lining up with TRBD2. CDR1 is SGHNT, CDR2 YENEEA, per germline. J was trimmed by 6 bases and V by 6 bases; bases with no gene match: 6. The CDR3 spans 16 residues. CDR3 loop: CASSRTSGRLAGELFF. CDR3 nucleotide sequence: TGTGCCAGCAGTCGGACTAGCGGGAGGTTGGCCGGGGAGCTGTTTTTT. Variable domain in full (rest from reference TRBV11-3 and TRBJ2-2): EAGVVQSPRYKIIEKKQPVAFWCNPISGHNTLYWYLQNLGQGPELLIRYENEEAVDDSQLPKDRFSAERLKGVDSTLKIQPAELGDSAVYLCASSRTSGRLAGELFFGEGSRLTVL.

In the case of this clonotype: Possible read error: a much larger clone is one base away. The CDR3 DNA follows: TGTGCCAGCAGTCACAACTCTGGGGCCAACGTCCTGACTTTC. This gives the protein CASSHNSGANVLTF. The J gene is TRBJ2-6, the V gene TRBV6-1; D call uncertain. The CDR3 is 14 residues long. Trimming removed 5 bases from V and 0 bases from J, with 5 bases in between. Germline V gene data show CDR1 as MNHNS and CDR2 as SASEGT.

The V gene is TRBV2, the J gene TRBJ1-2; a weak D match, TRBD1 (6 bases). The V end lost 6 bases, the J end lost 4 bases, and 15 bases lay between the germline ends. The CDR3 contains 14 residues. Germline CDR1 is SNHLY and CDR2 is FYNNEI. Here the CDR3 reads CASRGGGASYGYTF. For the CDR3, the DNA is TGTGCCAGCAGGGGAGGGGGGGCTTCCTATGGCTACACCTTC.

This chain connects TRBV28 to TRBJ1-1, with D possibly matching TRBD1 (5 bases). The CDR3 totals 15 residues. Germline CDR1 reads MDHEN; CDR2 reads SYDVKM. Trimming removed 5 bases at V and 4 bases at J, with 17 bases between. The CDR3 bases are TGTGCCAGCAGTCCCCTTTGGGGGAGAGGCACTGAAGCTTTCTTT. Encoded protein: CASSPLWGRGTEAFF.

The chain couples TRBV27 to TRBJ2-7, with D perhaps matching TRBD1 or TRBD2 (5 bases each). The CDR3 runs to 15 residues. Trimming took 7 bases from V and 6 from J, leaving 22 bases between them. Germline V gene lookup returns CDR1 MNHEY and CDR2 SMNVEV (reference sequence). Here the CDR3 DNA reads TGTGCCAGCATCCCCTACCTCGGGGTAGGGACCGAGCAGTACTTC. Encoded protein: CASIPYLGVGTEQYF.

The rearrangement joins TRBV29-1 to TRBJ1-1, with a tentative D call TRBD1 (6 bases). Germline CDR1 SQVTM, CDR2 ANQGSEA. This CDR3 comprises 14 residues. Trimming shortened V by 6 bases and J by 0 bases, and 14 bases separated the two germline ends. The DNA for the CDR3 is TGCAGCGTCGAAAGGGGGGGAGTGAACACTGAAGCTTTCTTT. It is translated as CSVERGGVNTEAFF.

This clonotype was seen only a few times. CDR3 residues: CASADSSEHSPLHF. CDR3 coding DNA: TGCGCCAGCGCCGATAGCTCAGAACATTCACCCCTCCACTTT. V usage is TRBV5-1 and J usage is TRBJ1-6, with D unresolved. CDR3 length: 14 amino acids. Germline V gene data show CDR1 as SGHRS and CDR2 as YFSETQ. Trimming took 7 bases from V and 8 from J, leaving 16 bases between them.

This clonotype was detected only a few times. This chain connects TRBV15 to TRBJ2-1, with TRBD2 identical over 16 bases. The J call is doubtful: the DNA matches TRBJ2-7 better. The CDR3 runs to 16 residues. CDR1 and CDR2 (germline): LNHNV, YYDKDF (reference sequence). CDR3 protein: CATSSGTSGRAYEQYF. The CDR3 bases are TGTGCCACCAGCAGCGGGACTAGCGGGAGGGCCTACGAGCAGTACTTC.

V and J are TRBV7-2 and TRBJ1-2, with 9 positions matching TRBD1. J gave up 8 bases and V 4 bases, and 14 bases lay outside the gene matches. Germline CDR1 SGHTA, CDR2 FQGNSA. The CDR3 has 16 residues. The CDR3 protein is CASSWDLGTGSWGYTF. The CDR3 region has the DNA TGTGCCAGCAGCTGGGACTTGGGGACAGGGTCTTGGGGCTACACCTTC. The complete variable domain, with remaining parts taken from reference TRBV7-2 and TRBJ1-2, reads GAGVSQSPSNKVTEKGKDVELRCDPISGHTALYWYRQSLGQGLEFLIYFQGNSAPDKSGLPSDRFSAERTGGSVSTLTIQRTQQEDSAVYLCASSWDLGTGSWGYTFGSGTRLTVV.